This T cell receptor beta chain was recovered during a study of blood T cell repertoires in COVID-19. V was shortened by 3 bases and J by 5 bases, with 13 bases between the two germline ends. The CDR3 runs 15 residues. Per germline, CDR1 MNHEY and CDR2 SMNVEV (reference sequence). The protocol was immunoSEQ multiplex PCR, while the TCRdb copy is restricted to in-frame clones and leaves out a portion. Here the sample spans approximately 170,000 clones, around 85% being singletons. The sequenced sample consisted of peripheral blood. The chain joins TRBV27 to TRBJ2-2, with D possibly TRBD1 on 5 matching bases. The receptor was derived from a man aged 50-59 years with active or convalescent COVID-19. The CDR3 spells CASSFQTTGTGELFF. CDR3 nucleotides: TGTGCCAGCAGTTTCCAGACAACAGGAACCGGGGAGCTGTTTTTT.